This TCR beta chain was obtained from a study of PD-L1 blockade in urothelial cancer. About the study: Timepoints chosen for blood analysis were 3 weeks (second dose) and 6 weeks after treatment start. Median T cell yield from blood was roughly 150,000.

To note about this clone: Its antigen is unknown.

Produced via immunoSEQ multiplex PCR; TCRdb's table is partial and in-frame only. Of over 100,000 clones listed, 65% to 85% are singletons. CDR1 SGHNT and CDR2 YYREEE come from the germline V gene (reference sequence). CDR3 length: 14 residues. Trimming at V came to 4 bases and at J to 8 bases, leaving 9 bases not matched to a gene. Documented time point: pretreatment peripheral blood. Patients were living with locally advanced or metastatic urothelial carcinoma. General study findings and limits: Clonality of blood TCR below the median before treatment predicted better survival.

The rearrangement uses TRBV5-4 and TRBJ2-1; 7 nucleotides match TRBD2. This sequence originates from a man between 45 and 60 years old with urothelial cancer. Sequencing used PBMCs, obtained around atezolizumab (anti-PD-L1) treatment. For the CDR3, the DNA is TGTGCCAGCAGCCAAGAAACCCGGGGGGATGAGCAGTTCTTC. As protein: CASSQETRGDEQFF. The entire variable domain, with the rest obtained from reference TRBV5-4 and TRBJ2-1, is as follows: ETGVTQSPTHLIKTRGQQVTLRCSSQSGHNTVSWYQQALGQGPQFIFQYYREEENGRGNFPPRFSGLQFPNYSSELNVNALELDDSALYLCASSQETRGDEQFFGPGTRLTVL.